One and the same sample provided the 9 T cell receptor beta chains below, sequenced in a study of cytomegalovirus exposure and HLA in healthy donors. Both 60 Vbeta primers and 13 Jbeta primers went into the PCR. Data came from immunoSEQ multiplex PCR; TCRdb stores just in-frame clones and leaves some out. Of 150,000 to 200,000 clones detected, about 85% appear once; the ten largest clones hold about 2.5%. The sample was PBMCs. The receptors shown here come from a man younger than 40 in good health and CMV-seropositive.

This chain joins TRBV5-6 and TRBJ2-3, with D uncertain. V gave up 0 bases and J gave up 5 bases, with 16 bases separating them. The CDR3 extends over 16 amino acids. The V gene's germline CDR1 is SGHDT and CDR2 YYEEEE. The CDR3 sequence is CASSLGGVLLGDTQYF. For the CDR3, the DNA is TGTGCCAGCAGCTTGGGAGGCGTCCTGCTAGGAGATACGCAGTATTTT.

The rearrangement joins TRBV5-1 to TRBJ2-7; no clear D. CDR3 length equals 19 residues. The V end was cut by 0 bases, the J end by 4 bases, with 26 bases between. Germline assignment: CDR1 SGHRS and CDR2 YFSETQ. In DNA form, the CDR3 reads TGCGCCAGCAGCTTGGTATTATTAGATAGCCCTTTCGGTCCTTACGAGCAGTACTTC. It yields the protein CASSLVLLDSPFGPYEQYF. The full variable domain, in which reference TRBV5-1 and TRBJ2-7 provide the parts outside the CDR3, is KAGVTQTPRYLIKTRGQQVTLSCSPISGHRSVSWYQQTPGQGLQFLFEYFSETQRNKGNFPGRFSGRQFSNSRSEMNVSTLELGDSALYLCASSLVLLDSPFGPYEQYFGPGTRLTVT.

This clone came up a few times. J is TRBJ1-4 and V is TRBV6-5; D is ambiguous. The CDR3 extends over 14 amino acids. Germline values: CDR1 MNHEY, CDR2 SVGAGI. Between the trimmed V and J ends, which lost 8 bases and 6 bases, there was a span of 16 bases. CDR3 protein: CASGPGGSDEKLFF. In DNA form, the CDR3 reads TGTGCCAGCGGCCCGGGTGGCTCGGATGAAAAACTGTTTTTT.

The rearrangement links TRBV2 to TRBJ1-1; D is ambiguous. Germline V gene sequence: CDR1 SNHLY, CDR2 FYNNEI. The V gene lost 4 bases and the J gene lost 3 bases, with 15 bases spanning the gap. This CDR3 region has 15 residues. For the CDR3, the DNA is TGTGCCAGCAGTGTGGAGAGGGCCGGGGACACTGAAGCTTTCTTT. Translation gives CASSVERAGDTEAFF.

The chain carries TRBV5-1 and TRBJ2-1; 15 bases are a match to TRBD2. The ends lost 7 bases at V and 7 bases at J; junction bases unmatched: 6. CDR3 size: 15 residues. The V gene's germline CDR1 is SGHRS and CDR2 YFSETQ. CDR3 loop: CASFGTSGRINEQFF. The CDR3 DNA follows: TGCGCCAGCTTCGGGACTAGCGGGAGGATTAATGAGCAGTTCTTC.

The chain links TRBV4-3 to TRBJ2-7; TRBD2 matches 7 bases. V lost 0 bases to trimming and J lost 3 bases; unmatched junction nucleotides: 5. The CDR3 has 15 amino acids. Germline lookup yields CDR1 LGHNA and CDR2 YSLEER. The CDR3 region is CASSQDLRTSYEQYF. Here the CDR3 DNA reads TGCGCCAGCAGCCAAGATCTGCGGACTAGCTACGAGCAGTACTTC.

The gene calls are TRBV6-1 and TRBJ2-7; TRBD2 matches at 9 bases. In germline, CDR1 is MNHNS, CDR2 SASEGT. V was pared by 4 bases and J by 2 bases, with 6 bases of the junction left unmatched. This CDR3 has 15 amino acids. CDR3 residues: CASSASTSGPYEQYF. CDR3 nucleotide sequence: TGTGCCAGCAGTGCCTCGACTAGCGGACCCTACGAGCAGTACTTC.

The CDR3 protein is CASSLQREGLKTQYF. CDR3 coding DNA: TGTGCCAGCAGTCTACAGCGGGAGGGCCTAAAGACCCAGTACTTC. The chain links TRBV27 to TRBJ2-5; 10 bases match TRBD2. The CDR3 consists of 15 residues. With V trimmed by 5 bases and J by 6 bases, 9 bases remained unmatched. The germline CDR1 and CDR2 sequences are MNHEY and SMNVEV (reference sequence).

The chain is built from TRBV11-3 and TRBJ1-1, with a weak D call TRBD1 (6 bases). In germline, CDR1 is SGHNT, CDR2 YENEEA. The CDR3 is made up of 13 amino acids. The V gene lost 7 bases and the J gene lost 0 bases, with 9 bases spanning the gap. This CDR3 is CASTGAMNTEAFF. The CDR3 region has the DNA TGTGCCAGCACAGGGGCGATGAACACTGAAGCTTTCTTT.